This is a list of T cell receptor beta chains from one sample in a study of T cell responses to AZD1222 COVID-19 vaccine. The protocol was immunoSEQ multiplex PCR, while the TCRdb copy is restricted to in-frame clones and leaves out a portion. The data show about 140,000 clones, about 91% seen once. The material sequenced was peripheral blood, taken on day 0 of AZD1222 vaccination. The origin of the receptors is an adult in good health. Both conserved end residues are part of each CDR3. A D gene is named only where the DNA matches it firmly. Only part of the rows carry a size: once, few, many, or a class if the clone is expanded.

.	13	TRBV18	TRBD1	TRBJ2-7	CASTDRAFNEQYF	TGTGCCAGCACGGACAGGGCGTTCAACGAGCAGTACTTC
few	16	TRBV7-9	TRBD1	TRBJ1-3	CASRPPGQTSGNTIYF	TGTGCCAGCAGACCTCCGGGACAGACCTCTGGAAACACCATATATTTT
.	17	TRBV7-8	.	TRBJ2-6	CASSLRGRGSGANVLTF	TGTGCCAGCAGCTTACGGGGTCGGGGCTCTGGGGCCAACGTCCTGACTTTC
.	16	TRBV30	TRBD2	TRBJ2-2	CAWSVEYGRATGELFF	TGTGCCTGGAGTGTAGAGTACGGGAGGGCGACCGGGGAGCTGTTTTTT
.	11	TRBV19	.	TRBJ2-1	CASSSNGEQFF	TGTGCCAGTAGTTCTAACGGTGAGCAGTTCTTC
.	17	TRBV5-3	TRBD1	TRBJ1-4	CARSHVPPGQGVEKLFF	TGTGCCAGAAGCCATGTACCCCCGGGACAGGGTGTTGAAAAACTGTTTTTT
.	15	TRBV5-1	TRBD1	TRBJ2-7	CASSSPGQGRREQYF	TGCGCCAGCAGCTCACCGGGACAGGGGAGGCGCGAGCAGTACTTC
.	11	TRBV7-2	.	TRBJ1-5	CASGNFQPQHF	TGTGCCAGCGGGAATTTTCAGCCCCAGCATTTT
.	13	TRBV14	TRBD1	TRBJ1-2	CASSRGTAYGYTF	TGTGCCAGCAGCCGTGGGACAGCATATGGCTACACCTTC
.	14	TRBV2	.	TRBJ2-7	CASSEGTSPYEQYF	TGTGCCAGCAGTGAAGGGACTTCCCCCTACGAGCAGTACTTC
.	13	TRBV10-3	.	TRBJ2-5	CATSAGVVETQYF	TGTGCCACCAGTGCAGGGGTGGTAGAGACCCAGTACTTC
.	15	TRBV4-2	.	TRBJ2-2	CASSRRGVNTGELFF	TGTGCCAGCAGCCGCCGCGGGGTGAACACCGGGGAGCTGTTTTTT
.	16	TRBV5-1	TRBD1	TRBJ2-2	CASSQLRDRGTGELFF	TGCGCCAGCAGTCAACTCCGGGACAGGGGCACCGGGGAGCTGTTTTTT
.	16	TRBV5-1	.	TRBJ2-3	CASSLISLTGGDTQYF	TGCGCCAGCAGCTTAATCTCTCTCACCGGAGGAGATACGCAGTATTTT
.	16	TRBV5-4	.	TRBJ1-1	CASSLEGVGGGTEAFF	TGTGCCAGCAGCCTCGAAGGCGTGGGGGGTGGCACTGAAGCTTTCTTT